One sample yielded the 21 T cell receptor beta chains listed below, sequenced in a study of shared clonotypes between healthy human individuals. Generated by immunoSEQ multiplex PCR, the TCRdb table keeps only in-frame clones and is missing some. The table records roughly 2.2 million clones, approximately 93% of them present only once. Material: naive CD4+ T cells from PBMCs. Subset indicated: CD45RA+ positively selected. The source of these receptors is a man between 18 and 29 years old in good health. Some clones in this sample may be carry-over from other donors' samples.

This clone was seen just once. The rearrangement joins TRBV28 to TRBJ2-7, with 13 bases that match TRBD2. The CDR3 loop spans 14 amino acids. CDR1 is MDHEN and CDR2 is SYDVKM in the germline V gene. The V and J ends lost 6 bases and 3 bases, in that order; junction bases with no gene match: 2. The DNA for the CDR3 is TGTGCCAGCAGGGGACTAGCGGGATACTACGAGCAGTACTTC. Protein sequence: CASRGLAGYYEQYF.

V gene TRBV7-9 combines with J gene TRBJ1-2; D uncertain. Between the trimmed V and J ends, which lost 3 bases and 0 bases, there was a span of 8 bases. This CDR3 comprises 14 residues. Germline-derived CDR1 and CDR2 are SEHNR and FQNEAQ (reference sequence). The CDR3 spells CASSFARANYGYTF. The CDR3 coding sequence is TGTGCCAGCAGCTTCGCCCGGGCTAACTATGGCTACACCTTC.

Remarks on this clone: Other DNA variants within this sample encode the same CDR3. CDR3 coding DNA: TGCGCCAGCAGCTTTAGTGGCACAGATACGCAGTATTTT. Its protein is CASSFSGTDTQYF. This sequence joins TRBV5-1 and TRBJ2-3; D is unclear. The length of the CDR3 is 13 residues. The V gene lost 2 bases and the J gene lost 1 base, with 5 bases spanning the gap. CDR1 and CDR2 from the germline V gene are SGHRS and YFSETQ.

The chain joins TRBV6-4 to TRBJ2-1; 9 bases are shared with TRBD2. Germline V gene data show CDR1 as MRHNA and CDR2 as SNTAGT. The trim removed 5 bases at V and 9 bases at J, leaving 11 bases unmatched. The CDR3 extends over 15 amino acids. The CDR3 sequence is CASSTRLAVDVEQFF. In nucleotides, the CDR3 is TGTGCCAGCAGTACCAGACTAGCGGTGGATGTTGAGCAGTTCTTC.

V gene TRBV6-5 combines with J gene TRBJ1-2; D is uncertain. Germline CDR1 reads MNHEY; CDR2 reads SVGAGI. The CDR3 covers 14 residues. The V and J ends lost 0 bases and 3 bases respectively, with 8 bases between them. The CDR3: CASSYSIGYYGYTF. Written as DNA, the CDR3 is TGTGCCAGCAGTTACTCGATCGGATACTATGGCTACACCTTC.

V gene TRBV18 combines with J gene TRBJ2-7; 8 positions agree with TRBD1. The CDR3 spans 13 residues. CDR1 is KGHSH and CDR2 is LQKENI in the germline V gene. V dropped 8 bases and J dropped 7; count of bases not matched to a gene: 10. This CDR3 reads CASTPGQVSEQYF. The CDR3 DNA reads as TGTGCCAGCACCCCGGGACAGGTCTCTGAGCAGTACTTC.

With respect to this clone: Given a much more abundant clone one base away, this may be a read error. The sample has other DNA sequences that encode this CDR3 too. This chain joins TRBV18 and TRBJ2-3; D gene uncertain. The CDR3 is 13 residues long. Per the germline V gene, CDR1 is KGHSH and CDR2 is LQKENI. CDR3 nucleotides: TGTGCCAGCTCATCACCTAGCACAGATACGCAGTATTTT. It is translated as CASSSPSTDTQYF.

This chain joins TRBV11-3 and TRBJ2-3; TRBD2 agrees at 10 bases. CDR1 SGHNT and CDR2 YENEEA come from the germline V gene. The CDR3 has 13 residues. J lost 14 bases, V lost 2 bases, and 7 bases had no gene match. The CDR3 region is CASSLHPSGSSYF. The CDR3 nucleotides are TGTGCCAGCAGCTTACACCCTAGCGGGAGTTCGTATTTT.

The CDR3: CASSSPGGVETQYF. CDR3 in DNA: TGTGCCAGCAGTTCGCCGGGGGGTGTCGAGACCCAGTACTTC. V usage is TRBV27 and J usage is TRBJ2-5; TRBD2 agrees at 7 bases. Germline CDR1 is MNHEY and CDR2 is SMNVEV (reference sequence). Trimming at V came to 4 bases and at J to 5 bases, leaving 7 bases not matched to a gene. The CDR3 extends over 14 amino acids.

This sequence joins TRBV5-1 and TRBJ2-5; D is perhaps TRBD2 (6 bases). The CDR3 spans 16 residues. Trimming took 4 bases from V and 0 from J, leaving 16 bases between them. Germline CDR1 SGHRS, CDR2 YFSETQ. For the CDR3, the DNA is TGCGCCAGCAGCCCCCGAATAACGGGGGACCAAGAGACCCAGTACTTC. It specifies CASSPRITGDQETQYF. The full variable domain, in which reference TRBV5-1 and TRBJ2-5 provide the parts outside the CDR3, is KAGVTQTPRYLIKTRGQQVTLSCSPISGHRSVSWYQQTPGQGLQFLFEYFSETQRNKGNFPGRFSGRQFSNSRSEMNVSTLELGDSALYLCASSPRITGDQETQYFGPGTRLLVL.

The rearrangement links TRBV5-5 to TRBJ2-5, with D hard to call. CDR3 length equals 16 residues. V was clipped by 2 bases and J by 1 base, with 15 bases between them. Per germline, CDR1 SGHKS and CDR2 YYEKEE (reference sequence). CDR3 protein: CASSFSGARVQETQYF. For the CDR3, the DNA is TGTGCCAGCAGCTTTTCGGGCGCTCGCGTCCAAGAGACCCAGTACTTC.

This clone was picked up one time. The chain couples TRBV4-3 to TRBJ2-3; D is unclear. This CDR3 has 14 amino acids. V was trimmed by 4 bases and J by 0 bases, leaving 8 bases between them. The V gene's germline CDR1 is LGHNA and CDR2 YSLEER. CDR3 in amino acids: CASSRGPSTDTQYF. CDR3 DNA: TGCGCCAGCAGCCGTGGACCTAGCACAGATACGCAGTATTTT.

The chain employs TRBV28 and TRBJ1-1; D gene unclear. With 8 bases removed from V and 7 bases from J, the gap between germline ends came to 8 bases. This CDR3 has 10 residues. The germline CDR1 and CDR2 sequences are MDHEN and SYDVKM. This CDR3 reads CASEALEAFF. Here the CDR3 DNA reads TGTGCCAGCGAGGCCCTTGAAGCTTTCTTT.

The gene calls are TRBV4-1 and TRBJ2-2; the match to TRBD2 covers 12 bases. The length of the CDR3 is 19 residues. V was clipped by 4 bases and J by 4 bases; unmatched bases: 13. CDR1 MGHRA and CDR2 YSYEKL come from the germline V gene. The CDR3, as DNA: TGCGCCAGCAGCCGCCTCGTGACTAGCGGGAGCGGTAGCACCGGGGAGCTGTTTTTT. It codes for CASSRLVTSGSGSTGELFF.

The chain employs TRBV5-1 and TRBJ2-3, with no clear D. The CDR3 runs 16 residues. V lost 1 base and J lost 0, with 12 bases in between. Per germline, CDR1 SGHRS and CDR2 YFSETQ. The CDR3 sequence is CASSLSPDPSTDTQYF. The CDR3 region has the DNA TGCGCCAGCAGCTTGTCCCCAGACCCCAGCACAGATACGCAGTATTTT.

The chain's CDR3 is CAWSVLENGYTF. The CDR3, as DNA: TGTGCCTGGAGTGTTTTGGAGAATGGCTACACCTTC. V usage is TRBV30 and J usage is TRBJ1-2; D is unresolved. Germline CDR1 and CDR2: GTSNPN and SVGIG (reference sequence). The V and J ends lost 0 bases and 6 bases respectively, with 8 bases between them. The CDR3 extends over 12 amino acids.

This chain uses TRBV7-8 with TRBJ1-1, with TRBD1 as a possible D gene (5 bases). Deletions cut 0 bases from V and 4 bases from J, with 12 bases between. This CDR3 spans 15 amino acids. Germline lookup yields CDR1 SGHVS and CDR2 FQNEAQ. The CDR3 spells CASSLADGGITEAFF. CDR3 coding DNA: TGTGCCAGCAGCTTAGCGGATGGGGGTATCACTGAAGCTTTCTTT.

This chain joins TRBV5-1 and TRBJ2-7; D may be TRBD2 (6 bases). CDR1 is SGHRS and CDR2 is YFSETQ in the germline V gene. Trimming left V 4 bases short and J 3 bases short, with 11 bases between. This CDR3 spans 13 amino acids. CDR3 bases: TGCGCCAGCAGCCCCGGGACTTACTACGAGCAGTACTTC. Translating it yields CASSPGTYYEQYF.

The chain couples TRBV10-3 to TRBJ2-5; TRBD1 aligns across 10 bases. CDR3 length equals 15 residues. The V and J ends lost 2 bases and 5 bases, in that order; junction bases with no gene match: 5. In germline, CDR1 is ENHRY, CDR2 SYGVKD. CDR3 bases: TGTGCCATCAGTGAGCCTGGGACAGGGGTGGAGACCCAGTACTTC. Its translation is CAISEPGTGVETQYF.

The chain uses TRBV30 and TRBJ1-4, with TRBD1 as a possible D gene (5 bases). V was clipped by 3 bases and J by 7 bases, with 12 bases between them. There are 13 residues in the CDR3. Germline V gene sequence: CDR1 GTSNPN, CDR2 SVGIG (reference sequence). The CDR3 protein is CAWRWSGVEKLFF. The CDR3 nucleotides are TGTGCCTGGAGATGGTCGGGGGTTGAAAAACTGTTTTTT.

This chain joins TRBV7-3 and TRBJ1-4, with 7 bases identical to TRBD1. From germline, CDR1 is SGHTA and CDR2 FQGTGA. This CDR3 spans 15 amino acids. J gave up 5 bases and V 1 base, and 4 bases lay outside the gene matches. In DNA form, the CDR3 reads TGTGCCAGCAGCTTAATGGGGACAGACAATGAAAAACTGTTTTTT. Protein sequence: CASSLMGTDNEKLFF.